The subject of this entry is one TCR beta chain. As yet, its antigen is unknown. The PCR was carried out with 60 Vbeta primers and 13 Jbeta primers. Per the original methods: Roughly 11 million shared chains were among the roughly 80 million unique TCR beta chains that a later analysis counted. The protocol was immunoSEQ multiplex PCR, while the TCRdb copy is restricted to in-frame clones and leaves out a portion. V, J and clone size are those of that table, while D and trimming were read from the DNA. The listing contains 160,000 or so clones. The source of the sample is a study of cytomegalovirus exposure and HLA in healthy donors. Study results and limitations: Sequencing depth roughly uniform across donors was assumed in presence/absence analyses.

The CDR3 is made up of 15 amino acids. V was clipped by 5 bases and J by 8 bases; unmatched bases: 9. Looked up from germline, CDR1 is MNHEY and CDR2 is SVGAGI. This chain uses TRBV6-5 with TRBJ1-4; 9 bases are shared with TRBD1. This TCR was sampled from a man under 40 in good health and CMV-seronegative. Input material: PBMCs. CDR3 in amino acids: CASSGTGTGTEKLFF. The CDR3 coding sequence is TGTGCCAGCAGTGGGACCGGGACAGGGACCGAAAAACTGTTTTTT.